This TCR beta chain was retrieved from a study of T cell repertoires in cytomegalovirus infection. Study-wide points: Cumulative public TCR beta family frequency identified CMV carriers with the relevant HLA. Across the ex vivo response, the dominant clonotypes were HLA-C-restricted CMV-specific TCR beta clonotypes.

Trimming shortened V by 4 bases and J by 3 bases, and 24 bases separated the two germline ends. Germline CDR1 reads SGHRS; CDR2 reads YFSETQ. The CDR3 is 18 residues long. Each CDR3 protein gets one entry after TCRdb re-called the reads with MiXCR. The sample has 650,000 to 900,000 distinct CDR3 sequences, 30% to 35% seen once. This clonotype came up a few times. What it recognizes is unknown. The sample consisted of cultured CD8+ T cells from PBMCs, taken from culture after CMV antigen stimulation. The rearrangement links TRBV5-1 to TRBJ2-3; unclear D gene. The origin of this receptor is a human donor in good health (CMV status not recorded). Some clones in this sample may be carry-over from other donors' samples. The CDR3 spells CASSGVTTGADLTDTQYF. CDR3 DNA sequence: TGCGCCAGCAGCGGAGTAACCACGGGCGCCGATCTGACAGATACGCAGTATTTT.